This is a list of T cell receptor beta chains from one sample in a study of shared clonotypes between healthy human individuals. Sequencing used immunoSEQ multiplex PCR; TCRdb keeps in-frame clones, though not all of them. The sample lists roughly 760,000 clones; around 74% were seen once. The specimen was memory CD4+ T cells sorted from blood. Receptor source: a woman aged 25 to 39 in good health. CDR3s include the opening cysteine and the closing phenylalanine or tryptophan. The order of the fields is V gene, J gene, D gene, clone size, CDR3 DNA, CDR3 protein. D genes are given only for firm matches. Clone size is shown for a subset of rows, as once, few, many or a class of expanded clone.

>TRBV6-4|TRBJ2-1|.|.
TGTGCCAGCAGTGACTCTCCAGGGGCGAATGAGCAGTTCTTC
CASSDSPGANEQFF
>TRBV27|TRBJ2-3|TRBD2|.
TGTGCCAGCAGTCGAAGACTAGCGGGGGGCACAGATACGCAGTATTTT
CASSRRLAGGTDTQYF
>TRBV30|TRBJ2-2|.|.
TGTGCCTGGAGCTTACTAAACACCGGGGAGCTGTTTTTT
CAWSLLNTGELFF
>TRBV6-1|TRBJ2-5|TRBD2|.
TGTGCGGCGCGGGAGGGCGGAGAGACCCAGTACTTC
CAAREGGETQYF
>TRBV7-6|TRBJ2-1|.|few
TGTGCCAGCAGCTTAGGCCCACCTAGCGCCCAGACGGGAGATCTTCACTACAATGAGCAGTTCTTC
CASSLGPPSAQTGDLHYNEQFF
>TRBV9|TRBJ2-1|.|.
TGTGCCAGCAGCGCCTTTTTAGGTAACAATGAGCAGTTCTTC
CASSAFLGNNEQFF
>TRBV11-3|TRBJ2-3|.|.
TGTGCCAGCAGCTTTGGGGTGGGCACAGATACGCAGTATTTT
CASSFGVGTDTQYF
>TRBV10-1|TRBJ2-1|TRBD2|.
TGCGCCAGCAGTGACCAGGAGGTAGCGGGAGGCGGGTACAATGAGCAGTTCTTC
CASSDQEVAGGGYNEQFF
>TRBV19|TRBJ2-1|TRBD2|.
TGTGCCAGTAGTAACGGACTAGCGGGAGTATTTGATGAGCAGTTCTTC
CASSNGLAGVFDEQFF
>TRBV6-5|TRBJ1-2|.|.
TGTGCCAGCACTCGAGGAAAAAACTATGGCTACACCTTC
CASTRGKNYGYTF
>TRBV2|TRBJ1-1|.|.
TGTGCCAGCAGTGTCCAGGGCGCACTAAACACTGAAGCTTTCTTT
CASSVQGALNTEAFF
>TRBV10-3|TRBJ1-1|.|.
TGTGCCAGCGGGGTGGGGGGCTTCACTGAAGCTTTCTTT
CASGVGGFTEAFF
>TRBV5-6|TRBJ2-1|.|.
TGTGCCAGCAGCTCTCGGGTCCCCAATGAGCAGTTCTTC
CASSSRVPNEQFF